This T cell receptor (beta chain) came from a study of blood T cell repertoires in COVID-19. The CDR3 sequence is 15 residues long. Germline CDR1 reads KGHSH; CDR2 reads LQKENI. V was cut by 2 bases and J by 2 bases, with 12 bases left in between. Participants' reported clinical history set cohort assignment. Two negative PCRs, clearance, or symptom resolution characterized the recovered Cohort 3 donors. Per the study methods: Amplified reference gene primers provided the basis for estimating nucleated cell counts. Sequencing was performed with immunoSEQ multiplex PCR; in TCRdb, only in-frame clones are kept and a portion is missing. Clonal size and the V and J genes are those of that table, whereas D and trimming came from the DNA. Altogether some 490,000 clones are present, 70% to 90% being singletons, with the ten largest covering approximately 8%.

This receptor was taken from a woman in her fifties or sixties who had recovered from COVID-19. Material for sequencing was PBMCs or T cells enriched from blood (not recorded which). The genes are TRBV18 and TRBJ1-1; D remains ambiguous. In DNA, the CDR3 is TGTGCCAGCTCACCAAAGCGGGTCGGCAACACTGAAGCTTTCTTT. It translates to CASSPKRVGNTEAFF.